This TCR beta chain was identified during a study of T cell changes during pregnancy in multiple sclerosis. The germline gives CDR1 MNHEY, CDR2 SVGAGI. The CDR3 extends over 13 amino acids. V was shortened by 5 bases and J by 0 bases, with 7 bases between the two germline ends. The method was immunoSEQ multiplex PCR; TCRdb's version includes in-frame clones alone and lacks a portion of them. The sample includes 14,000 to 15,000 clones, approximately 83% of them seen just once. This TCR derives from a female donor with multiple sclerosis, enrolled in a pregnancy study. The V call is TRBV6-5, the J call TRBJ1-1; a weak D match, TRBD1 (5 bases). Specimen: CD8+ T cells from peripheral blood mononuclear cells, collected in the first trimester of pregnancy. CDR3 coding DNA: TGTGCCAGCAGTGGGGCCATGAACACTGAAGCTTTCTTT. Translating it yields CASSGAMNTEAFF.